This T cell receptor (beta chain) was captured in a study of blood T cell repertoires in COVID-19. Study overall: Samples came from the United States, Italy and Spain, spanning acute and convalescent COVID-19. PBMCs, B-cell-depleted T cells, or T cells were the source of the cDNA or gDNA that made up the material.

The Seattle site enrolled patients during active infection and followed them longitudinally. Original processing notes: Reference gene primer amplification in the assay estimated nucleated cell counts. Sequencing used immunoSEQ multiplex PCR; TCRdb keeps in-frame clones, though not all of them. Clone size and the V and J calls come from that table; the DNA yielded D and trimming. Among roughly 200,000 clones listed, less than 95% were seen once. The V end lost 4 bases, the J end lost 4 bases, and 15 bases lay between the germline ends. The germline V gene has CDR1 SGHRS and CDR2 YFSETQ. This CDR3 is built from 15 residues.

The sequence derives from a man under 40 with COVID-19, enrolled during active disease. What was sequenced was peripheral blood. V gene TRBV5-1 combines with J gene TRBJ1-3; possible D gene TRBD1, 6 bases. CDR3 sequence (DNA): TGCGCCAGCAGCAATTCAGGGGCCCAGGGAAACACCATATATTTT. This sequence encodes CASSNSGAQGNTIYF.